The 18 T cell receptor beta chains reported below all come from one sample, sequenced in a study of Graves' ophthalmopathy and Graves' hyperthyroidism. Scientists amplified the TCR beta CDR3 regions from RNA transcripts. HTBI-primed RT-PCR formed the first round, and a multiplex PCR formed the second. TCRdb recomputed calls from the multiplex PCR reads with MiXCR, one row per CDR3 protein. The table lists over a million distinct CDR3 sequences, roughly two fifths of them singletons, with over 8.5% in the top ten. Specimen: peripheral blood or thyroid tissue (not recorded which). All receptors derive from an adult man with Graves' hyperthyroidism.

This clonotype has only a few counts. This chain links TRBV12-3 or TRBV12-4 with TRBJ1-2; 7 bases align to TRBD1. The CDR3 is 15 amino acids. After removal of 6 bases from V and 2 bases from J, the junction contained 9 bases not matched to a gene. The CDR3: CASRPTGTDNYGYTF. CDR3 bases: TGTGCCAGCAGGCCAACCGGGACAGACAACTATGGCTACACCTTC.

This clonotype showed up many times. The chain links TRBV6-5 to TRBJ1-2; D is undetermined. Germline lookup yields CDR1 MNHEY and CDR2 SVGAGI. V lost 6 bases and J 4 bases, leaving 6 bases between the germline ends. The CDR3 runs to 11 residues. The CDR3 loop is CASRRLYGYTF. CDR3 DNA: TGTGCCAGCAGACGACTCTATGGCTACACCTTC.

This chain uses TRBV10-3 with TRBJ1-5; TRBD1 is a possible D gene (6 bases). Germline CDR1 reads ENHRY; CDR2 reads SYGVKD. V lost 5 bases and J lost 4, with 12 bases in between. The CDR3 extends over 14 amino acids. The CDR3 region has the DNA TGTGCCATCAGTTCCGGACAGACAAATCAGCCCCAGCATTTT. The encoded protein is CAISSGQTNQPQHF.

This clonotype was seen a few times. The chain carries TRBV6-2 or TRBV6-3 and TRBJ1-5; tentative D call: TRBD1 (5 bases). The CDR3 runs 13 residues. The ends were cut back, 3 bases at V and 7 bases at J, with 10 bases in the middle. The germline V gene encodes CDR1 MNHEY and CDR2 SVGEGT. DNA of the CDR3: TGTGCCAGCAGTTATATCGGGGGGCAGCCCCAGCATTTT. It yields the protein CASSYIGGQPQHF.

CDR3 DNA: TGTGCCAGCAGCTCCGCCCGAGGCGGTGAGCAGTTCTTC. It codes for CASSSARGGEQFF. V is TRBV2 and J is TRBJ2-7; no clear D gene. The J call is in doubt because the DNA end fits TRBJ2-1 better. The germline gives CDR1 SNHLY, CDR2 FYNNEI. This CDR3 has 13 residues.

The chain has TRBV29-1 and TRBJ2-7, with 8 bases that match TRBD1. The CDR3 has 13 residues. Germline CDR1 is SQVTM and CDR2 is ANQGSEA. Trimming took 6 bases from V and 3 from J; bases not matched to a gene: 7. The CDR3 sequence: CSVGQGRVYEQYF. In nucleotides, the CDR3 is TGCAGCGTAGGACAGGGTAGAGTCTACGAGCAGTACTTC.

A word on this clonotype: With a much larger clone just one base away, this may be a read error. The chain recombines TRBV19 with TRBJ1-5, with D hard to call. This CDR3 has 17 amino acids. The germline V gene has CDR1 LNHDA and CDR2 SQIVND (reference sequence). The V gene lost 3 bases and the J gene lost 2 bases, with 17 bases spanning the gap. The CDR3: CASSISRDGGRNQPQHF. The CDR3 DNA sequence: TGTGCCAGTAGTATTTCCCGGGATGGAGGGCGCAATCAGCCCCAGCATTTT.

Worth noting for this clonotype: Relative to the germline gene, one junction end is altered; a read error may explain this. V gene TRBV5-6 combines with J gene TRBJ2-2, with D unclear. Looked up from germline, CDR1 is SGHDT and CDR2 is YYEEEE. CDR3 length equals 14 residues. CDR3 DNA sequence: TGTGCCAGCAGCTCGGTGGGGAACCCCGGGGAGCTGTTTTTT. It translates to CASSSVGNPGELFF.

As to this clonotype: No conserved phenylalanine or tryptophan ends this CDR3, so it is likely a read error. The limits of the CDR3 on the DNA are not certain, so only TCRdb's listed CDR3 is given. The chain is built from TRBV7-6 and TRBJ2-5; the D segment call TRBD1 is taken from the table without a DNA check. Germline V gene data show CDR1 as SGHVS and CDR2 as FNYEAQ. The CDR3 region is 8 residues in length, termini included. The CDR3 loop is CASSSTWT.

This clonotype has more than one count but fewer than ten. The chain combines TRBV29-1 with TRBJ2-1; D remains unclear. Germline CDR1 and CDR2: SQVTM and ANQGSEA. Trimming pared 6 bases from V and 12 bases from J, leaving 15 bases between. The CDR3 spans 11 residues. The DNA of the CDR3 is TGCAGCGTCAAGGACGGCTGGGGGCAGTTCTTC. Translated, it gives CSVKDGWGQFF.

V and J are TRBV7-2 and TRBJ1-5; 9 nucleotides align to TRBD1. The germline V gene encodes CDR1 SGHTA and CDR2 FQGNSA. This CDR3 has 15 amino acids. Unmatched junction bases numbered 5, after V lost 3 bases and J lost 5 bases. CDR3: CASSLDRGIDQPQHF. Here the CDR3 DNA reads TGTGCCAGCAGCTTGGACAGGGGAATCGATCAGCCCCAGCATTTT.

The table lists this clonotype with a few counts. The chain recombines TRBV6-2 or TRBV6-3 with TRBJ2-2; D remains unclear. Trimming removed 6 bases at V and 6 bases at J, with 5 bases between. Germline CDR1 MNHEY, CDR2 SVGEGT. This CDR3 has 11 amino acids. The CDR3 nucleotides are TGTGCCAGCAGGTCCGCCGGGGAGCTGTTTTTT. Residues: CASRSAGELFF.

This chain links TRBV25-1 with TRBJ2-2, with 7 nucleotides matching TRBD1. CDR1 and CDR2 (germline): MGHDK, SYGVNS. Trimming cost V 4 bases and J 4 bases; bases outside gene matches: 15. The CDR3 extends over 18 amino acids. This CDR3 is CASSGQGITGRFTGELFF. The CDR3 DNA is TGTGCCAGCAGTGGACAGGGAATAACAGGGCGGTTCACCGGGGAGCTGTTTTTT.

This clonotype appeared many times. Since no conserved phenylalanine or tryptophan closes the CDR3, a read error is the likely cause. CDR3 bases: TGTGCCAGCAGCCCCATCGCGAATCAGCCCCAGCATCTT. This codes for CASSPIANQPQHL. This chain uses TRBV2 with TRBJ1-5, with D unclear. CDR1 SNHLY and CDR2 FYNNEI come from the germline V gene. V lost 6 bases to trimming and J lost 4 bases, with 10 bases between them. The CDR3 contains 13 residues.

This clonotype has more than one count but fewer than ten. Possible read error: a much larger clone is one base away. The chain links TRBV7-9 to TRBJ1-6; D unclear. In germline, CDR1 is SEHNR, CDR2 FQNEAQ (reference sequence). Trimming removed 4 bases at V and 8 bases at J, with 15 bases between. The CDR3 extends over 15 amino acids. The CDR3: CASSYNRASDSPLHF. CDR3 nucleotide sequence: TGTGCCAGCAGCTACAACCGGGCCTCAGATTCACCCCTCCACTTT.

This clonotype was found many times. V is TRBV14 and J is TRBJ2-5; D might be TRBD2 (5 bases). The germline V gene encodes CDR1 SGHDN and CDR2 FVKESK. Trimming took 4 bases from V and 2 from J, leaving 11 bases between them. CDR3 size: 14 residues. The CDR3 nucleotides are TGTGCCAGCAGCCGACTAACCGCACAAGAGACCCAGTACTTC. It is translated as CASSRLTAQETQYF.

The chain links TRBV10-3 to TRBJ2-7, with TRBD2 identical over 8 bases. V gave up 7 bases and J gave up 3 bases; unmatched junction bases: 11. The germline V gene has CDR1 ENHRY and CDR2 SYGVKD. The CDR3 extends over 15 amino acids. CDR3 protein: CAITYWREAIYEQYF. In nucleotides, the CDR3 is TGTGCCATCACCTACTGGCGGGAGGCAATCTACGAGCAGTACTTC.

V is TRBV24-1 and J is TRBJ2-5; D is undetermined. Germline V gene sequence: CDR1 KGHDR, CDR2 SFDVKD. The CDR3 is made up of 11 amino acids. The V end lost 9 bases, the J end lost 7 bases, and 11 bases lay between the germline ends. This CDR3 reads CATGVSTTQYF. The CDR3 coding sequence is TGTGCCACCGGGGTATCGACGACCCAGTACTTC.